Each of the 27 T cell receptor beta chains below was sequenced from the same sample in a study of T cell responses to AZD1222 COVID-19 vaccine. Method: immunoSEQ multiplex PCR; TCRdb's copy keeps in-frame clones and lacks some. Of 100,000 to 150,000 clones listed, 91% are singletons. The sequenced sample was peripheral blood, obtained on day 0 of AZD1222 vaccination. These TCRs come from an adult in good health.

This chain links TRBV5-6 with TRBJ1-5, with D perhaps TRBD1 (6 bases). Germline values: CDR1 SGHDT, CDR2 YYEEEE. The CDR3 totals 15 residues. V dropped 3 bases and J dropped 3 bases, with 13 bases sitting between them. CDR3 protein: CASSSNRDYNQPQHF. CDR3 in DNA: TGTGCCAGCAGCTCTAACAGGGATTACAATCAGCCCCAGCATTTT.

J is TRBJ2-1 and V is TRBV27; tentatively, D is TRBD2 (5 bases). V lost 7 bases, J lost 6 bases, and 16 bases lay in between. The germline V gene encodes CDR1 MNHEY and CDR2 SMNVEV (reference sequence). The CDR3 loop spans 14 amino acids. CDR3 residues: CASTAYYGGNEQFF. For the CDR3, the DNA is TGTGCCAGCACTGCGTACTACGGAGGCAATGAGCAGTTCTTC.

The chain recombines TRBV19 with TRBJ2-6, with unresolved D. The CDR3 is 15 amino acids. The V gene's germline CDR1 is LNHDA and CDR2 SQIVND (reference sequence). V was trimmed by 3 bases and J by 0 bases, leaving 6 bases between them. The CDR3 DNA reads TGTGCCAGTAGTATCCCCAGCTCTGGGGCCAACGTCCTGACTTTC. Translation gives CASSIPSSGANVLTF. Using reference TRBV19 and TRBJ2-6 for the parts outside the CDR3, the full variable domain is DGGITQSPKYLFRKEGQNVTLSCEQNLNHDAMYWYRQDPGQGLRLIYYSQIVNDFQKGDIAEGYSVSREKKESFPLTVTSAQKNPTAFYLCASSIPSSGANVLTFGAGSRLTVL.

This rearrangement joins TRBV5-6 to TRBJ1-2; D is uncertain. Trimming removed 2 bases at V and 3 bases at J, with 2 bases between. In germline, CDR1 is SGHDT, CDR2 YYEEEE. This CDR3 spans 11 amino acids. Here the CDR3 reads CASSFYYGYTF. In DNA, the CDR3 is TGTGCCAGCAGCTTTTACTATGGCTACACCTTC.

This clone was counted a few times. The chain couples TRBV6-5 to TRBJ2-7; TRBD2 is a possible D gene (5 bases). This CDR3 has 13 residues. The germline gives CDR1 MNHEY, CDR2 SVGAGI. V was trimmed by 6 bases and J by 3 bases, leaving 12 bases between them. The CDR3 nucleotides read TGTGCCAGCAGCCGTCCCGGGGACTACGAGCAGTACTTC. It encodes CASSRPGDYEQYF.

The rearrangement links TRBV27 to TRBJ1-1; D is ambiguous. The germline V and J ends were trimmed by 2 bases and 0 bases, with 7 bases remaining between them. This CDR3 has 14 residues. Germline CDR1 MNHEY, CDR2 SMNVEV (reference sequence). CDR3: CASSLAALNTEAFF. The CDR3 region has the DNA TGTGCCAGCAGTTTAGCGGCCCTGAACACTGAAGCTTTCTTT.

This clone was observed a few times. This chain uses TRBV7-9 with TRBJ2-7, with D perhaps TRBD1 (6 bases). From germline, CDR1 is SEHNR and CDR2 FQNEAQ (reference sequence). The CDR3 contains 15 residues. The V end was cut by 1 base, the J end by 6 bases, with 16 bases between. CDR3 coding DNA: TGTGCCAGCAGCTTAGAGGGGCAGGGGTCCGTCGAGCAGTACTTC. This sequence encodes CASSLEGQGSVEQYF.

The chain has TRBV5-5 and TRBJ1-1; D may be TRBD1 (6 bases). The V gene's germline CDR1 is SGHKS and CDR2 YYEKEE (reference sequence). CDR3 length equals 15 residues. The germline V and J ends were trimmed by 0 bases and 2 bases, with 11 bases remaining between them. CDR3 amino acids: CASSLGDMLNTEAFF. The DNA of the CDR3 is TGTGCCAGCAGCTTGGGGGACATGCTCAACACTGAAGCTTTCTTT.

V usage is TRBV28 and J usage is TRBJ2-1, with D possibly matching TRBD2 (6 bases). Trimming cost V 5 bases and J 5 bases, with 16 bases left between them. The germline V gene encodes CDR1 MDHEN and CDR2 SYDVKM. CDR3 length: 15 amino acids. The CDR3 DNA sequence: TGTGCCAGCAGTAGCGGCCAGGACTATAACAATGAGCAGTTCTTC. It yields the protein CASSSGQDYNNEQFF.

This clone has a single count. The chain carries TRBV30 and TRBJ1-2; possibly TRBD1 for D (6 bases). The CDR3 length is 12 residues. Per the germline V gene, CDR1 is GTSNPN and CDR2 is SVGIG (reference sequence). The ends were cut back, 3 bases at V and 8 bases at J, with 13 bases in the middle. The CDR3: CAWSPGGHGYTF. The CDR3 nucleotides read TGTGCCTGGAGCCCGGGGGGGCACGGCTACACCTTC.

V usage is TRBV29-1 and J usage is TRBJ1-3; 7 bases are shared with TRBD1. The CDR3 sequence is 13 residues long. Per the germline V gene, CDR1 is SQVTM and CDR2 is ANQGSEA. The CDR3 protein is CGGGQTSGNTIYF. The CDR3 bases are TGCGGCGGGGGACAGACTTCTGGAAACACCATATATTTT.

In DNA, the CDR3 is TGTGCCAGCAGTAAACTCGACGGAAATAGGGGTACGCAGTATTTT. Its protein is CASSKLDGNRGTQYF. The rearrangement uses TRBV6-5 and TRBJ2-3, with D tentatively TRBD1 (5 bases). Germline CDR1 and CDR2: MNHEY and SVGAGI. Deletions cut 5 bases from V and 8 bases from J, with 20 bases between. The CDR3 runs to 15 residues.

The chain carries TRBV5-5 and TRBJ1-6, with TRBD1 matching 8 bases. The CDR3 covers 16 residues. The germline V gene has CDR1 SGHKS and CDR2 YYEKEE (reference sequence). V shed 0 bases and J 6 bases; nucleotides not matched to a gene: 5. The CDR3 DNA reads as TGTGCCAGCAGCTTGGTTTCAGGGGGCGGTAATTCACCCCTCCACTTT. It yields the protein CASSLVSGGGNSPLHF.

The chain uses TRBV28 and TRBJ2-1, with D hard to call. Germline CDR1 and CDR2: MDHEN and SYDVKM. V was clipped by 4 bases and J by 5 bases, with 18 bases between them. The CDR3 is made up of 16 amino acids. The CDR3 sequence: CASSSREGLMDNEQFF. Here the CDR3 DNA reads TGTGCCAGCAGTTCCCGAGAAGGTTTAATGGACAATGAGCAGTTCTTC.

The chain links TRBV9 to TRBJ2-1; a possible D gene is TRBD1 (5 bases). V was cut by 5 bases and J by 13 bases, with 16 bases left in between. Per germline, CDR1 SGDLS and CDR2 YYNGEE. The CDR3 is 12 residues long. In DNA, the CDR3 is TGTGCCAGCAGTATAGACTGGGGCCAACAGTTCTTC. Translation gives CASSIDWGQQFF. Full variable domain (rest looked up from reference TRBV9 and TRBJ2-1): DSGVTQTPKHLITATGQRVTLRCSPRSGDLSVYWYQQSLDQGLQFLIQYYNGEERAKGNILERFSAQQFPDLHSELNLSSLELGDSALYFCASSIDWGQQFFGPGTRLTVL.

The chain employs TRBV28 and TRBJ1-5; D unclear. The CDR3 extends over 11 amino acids. V lost 5 bases and J 9 bases, leaving 8 bases between the germline ends. Germline-derived CDR1 and CDR2 are MDHEN and SYDVKM. The CDR3 DNA is TGTGCCAGCAGTACGCGGGGGCCCCAGCATTTT. The encoded protein is CASSTRGPQHF.

The genes are TRBV5-4 and TRBJ1-1, with a weak D call TRBD1 (5 bases). CDR3 size: 18 residues. The germline CDR1 and CDR2 sequences are SGHNT and YYREEE (reference sequence). V lost 0 bases to trimming and J lost 3 bases, with 21 bases between them. CDR3 residues: CASSLEVGHSWGDTEAFF. Written as DNA, the CDR3 is TGTGCCAGCAGCTTGGAAGTGGGTCACTCCTGGGGGGACACTGAAGCTTTCTTT.

This chain links TRBV10-3 with TRBJ1-1, with 7 bases fitting TRBD1. The V segment lost 6 bases and the J segment 1 base; nucleotides outside the gene matches: 5. The CDR3 totals 14 residues. In germline, CDR1 is ENHRY, CDR2 SYGVKD. The CDR3 region has the DNA TGTGCCATCAGCACAGGGGTAGGGAACACTGAAGCTTTCTTT. The encoded protein is CAISTGVGNTEAFF.

The V gene is TRBV5-6, the J gene TRBJ2-1, with D perhaps assigned TRBD1 or TRBD2 (5 bases each). The V end was cut by 4 bases, the J end by 10 bases, with 12 bases between. In germline, CDR1 is SGHDT, CDR2 YYEEEE. The CDR3 is 12 amino acids. CDR3 region: CASSRGEGEQFF. Here the CDR3 DNA reads TGTGCCAGCAGCCGGGGAGAGGGGGAGCAGTTCTTC.

In DNA form, the CDR3 reads TGTGCCAGCAGCAACTGGACATTTAGGCGGTACGAGCAGTACTTC. Residues: CASSNWTFRRYEQYF. The chain employs TRBV5-4 and TRBJ2-7, with a weak D call TRBD1 (5 bases). V lost 4 bases and J 4 bases, leaving 18 bases between the germline ends. The CDR3 has 15 amino acids. Per the germline V gene, CDR1 is SGHNT and CDR2 is YYREEE (reference sequence).

This clone was detected only once. This chain connects TRBV19 to TRBJ2-5, with D possibly matching TRBD1 (5 bases). This CDR3 region has 15 residues. Per the germline V gene, CDR1 is LNHDA and CDR2 is SQIVND (reference sequence). Trimming shortened V by 5 bases and J by 5 bases, and 18 bases separated the two germline ends. This CDR3 reads CASSPPGQQVETQYF. The CDR3 DNA sequence: TGTGCCAGTAGTCCGCCAGGGCAACAGGTGGAGACCCAGTACTTC.

This clone was detected only a few times. The chain has TRBV9 and TRBJ1-2; D is unclear. This CDR3 is built from 14 residues. CDR1 and CDR2 (germline): SGDLS, YYNGEE. The ends were cut back, 3 bases at V and 7 bases at J, with 16 bases in the middle. The CDR3 DNA reads as TGTGCCAGCAGCGCCAAGGAAACAGCGGGTGGCTACACCTTC. Amino acid sequence: CASSAKETAGGYTF.

The chain employs TRBV7-8 and TRBJ2-5; D is tentatively TRBD1 or TRBD2 (5 bases each). Trimming pared 5 bases from V and 5 bases from J, leaving 15 bases between. Germline loops: CDR1 SGHVS, CDR2 FQNEAQ. The CDR3 length is 14 residues. The CDR3 bases are TGTGCCAGCAGCATCCACTGGGGGTCGGAGACCCAGTACTTC. It codes for CASSIHWGSETQYF.

This chain links TRBV12-3 or TRBV12-4 with TRBJ2-1; 8 nucleotides match TRBD1. The CDR3 totals 12 residues. The trim removed 8 bases at V and 4 bases at J, leaving 1 base unmatched. The CDR3 region has the DNA TGTGCCAGCGGACAGGGTTACAATGAGCAGTTCTTC. This translates into CASGQGYNEQFF.

The chain employs TRBV6-1 and TRBJ1-1; D remains ambiguous. The CDR3 has 17 amino acids. Germline V gene sequence: CDR1 MNHNS, CDR2 SASEGT. V lost 0 bases, J lost 1 base, and 15 bases lay in between. The CDR3 DNA reads as TGTGCCAGCAGTGAAGCTGGCAGGACTTTTTGGAACACTGAAGCTTTCTTT. Its translation: CASSEAGRTFWNTEAFF.

The chain links TRBV28 to TRBJ1-5; D not resolved. This CDR3 spans 15 amino acids. V lost 9 bases and J 4 bases, leaving 19 bases between the germline ends. From germline, CDR1 is MDHEN and CDR2 SYDVKM. The CDR3 DNA follows: TGTGCCAGTCACTCCCCGCCAGTACTTAATCAGCCCCAGCATTTT. Protein sequence: CASHSPPVLNQPQHF.

The rearrangement uses TRBV9 and TRBJ2-3, with no clear D. The CDR3 loop spans 18 amino acids. Trimming stripped 0 bases from V and 2 bases from J, with 19 bases between. Germline lookup yields CDR1 SGDLS and CDR2 YYNGEE. CDR3 nucleotides: TGTGCCAGCAGCGTAGATGGCGGTAGCTTTTCCAACACAGATACGCAGTATTTT. Amino acids: CASSVDGGSFSNTDTQYF.